The clone carrying this T cell receptor (beta chain) came up many times. The antigen is not known. The entry originates in a study of Graves' ophthalmopathy and Graves' hyperthyroidism. Study details: Peripheral blood sampling preceded any treatment and occurred at initial diagnosis.

Amplified material comprised TCR beta CDR3 regions derived from RNA transcripts. First-round RT-PCR with HTBI primers preceded a second-round multiplex PCR. MiXCR was run by TCRdb on the multiplex PCR reads, yielding one entry per CDR3 protein. The sample consists of about 740,000 distinct CDR3 sequences, roughly two fifths of them appearing once. Establishment of the diagnosis relied upon clinical symptoms, serum thyroxine, TRAb, thyroid ultrasound and orbital computed tomography. V was clipped by 5 bases and J by 2 bases, with 12 bases between them. CDR3 length equals 14 residues. CDR1 SNHLY and CDR2 FYNNEI come from the germline V gene. Whole-study findings and limits: In separating ophthalmopathy from stable hyperthyroidism, a 13-signature model achieved 87.88% sensitivity and 70% to 83% specificity.

The clonotype comes from an adult man with Graves' ophthalmopathy. Input material: peripheral blood. The chain links TRBV2 to TRBJ2-5, with a tentative D call TRBD1 (6 bases). Here the CDR3 reads CASSSTGPQETQYF. Written as DNA, the CDR3 is TGTGCCAGCAGTTCGACAGGACCTCAAGAGACCCAGTACTTC.